This TCR beta chain appears in the sequencing data of a study of response to subunit inactivated influenza vaccine. Findings and limits, study-wide: Authors suggested each seasonal flu vaccination may recruit only limited numbers of new T cells.

A few counts support this clonotype. Its target is not known. The germline V gene has CDR1 LNHDA and CDR2 SQIVND (reference sequence). Losses at the gene ends were 7 bases for V and 0 bases for J; bases not matched to a gene: 5. The length of the CDR3 is 14 residues. TCRdb processed the RT-PCR reads anew with MiXCR; each CDR3 protein has one entry. Counted here are under 200,000 distinct CDR3 sequences, roughly 10% occurring once; the ten biggest clones make up around 11%. This clonotype was sampled from a man aged 45-65 years who received an inactivated influenza vaccine. Sequences were derived from non-naive T cells sorted from PBMCs, sampled 35 to 45 days after vaccination. V usage is TRBV19 and J usage is TRBJ1-1; TRBD1 agrees at 7 bases. The CDR3 DNA follows: TGTGCCAGTATTCCGGACAGGCTGAACACTGAAGCTTTCTTT. Amino acid sequence: CASIPDRLNTEAFF.